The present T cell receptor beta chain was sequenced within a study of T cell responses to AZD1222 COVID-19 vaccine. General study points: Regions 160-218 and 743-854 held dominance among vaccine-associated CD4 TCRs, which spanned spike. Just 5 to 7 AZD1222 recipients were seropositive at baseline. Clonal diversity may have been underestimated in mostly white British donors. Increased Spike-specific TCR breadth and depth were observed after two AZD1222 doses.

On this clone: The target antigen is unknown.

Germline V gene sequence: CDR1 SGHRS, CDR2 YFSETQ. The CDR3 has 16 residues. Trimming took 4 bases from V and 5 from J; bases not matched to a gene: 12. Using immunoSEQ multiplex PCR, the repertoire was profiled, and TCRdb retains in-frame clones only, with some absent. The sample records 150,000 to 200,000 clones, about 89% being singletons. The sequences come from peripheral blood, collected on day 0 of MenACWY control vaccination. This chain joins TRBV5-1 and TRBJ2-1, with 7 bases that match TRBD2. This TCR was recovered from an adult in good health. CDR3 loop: CASSQWGLADHNEQFF. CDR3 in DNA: TGCGCCAGCAGCCAGTGGGGTCTAGCGGATCACAATGAGCAGTTCTTC.